The sequence of this T cell receptor beta chain was determined in a study of beta chain features in type 1 diabetes. Findings of the study overall: Moderate yet significant TCRB CDR3 shortening was seen in Type 1 diabetes patients in all four CD4+ subsets. Whether TCRB rearrangement is influenced by HLA type went unresolved here. Fewer junction insertions and more nucleotide deletions appeared in type 1 diabetes patients. cDNA sequencing could over-represent cells with high TCR expression.

This clone has more than one count but fewer than ten. Its cognate antigen is unknown. Expressed TCRB transcripts were sequenced after all isolated RNA was converted to cDNA. Assay used: immunoSEQ multiplex PCR; TCRdb lists only in-frame clones, some missing. The sample lists some 360,000 clones, roughly 9.8% occurring once. CDR3 length: 13 residues. The V end lost 3 bases, the J end lost 2 bases, and 8 bases lay between the germline ends. Germline CDR1 SGHKS, CDR2 YYEKEE (reference sequence). Sequenced input: central memory CD4+ T cells from blood. This TCR derives from a man younger than 45 with type 1 diabetes. The J gene is TRBJ2-5, the V gene TRBV5-5, with D possibly TRBD1 on 6 matching bases. DNA of the CDR3: TGTGCCAGCAGCTACGGACAGCAAGAGACCCAGTACTTC. It specifies CASSYGQQETQYF.